Listed below are T cell receptor beta chains from one sample, sequenced in a study of blood T cells in healthy people across ages. TCRdb itself ran the 5' RACE reads through MiXCR, one entry per CDR3 protein. The data show roughly 700,000 distinct CDR3 sequences, around a quarter seen once. The data also belong to a second study, concerning T cells of mothers and their children.

What was sequenced was blood. These receptor sequences come from a boy aged 5 to 17 in good health. Each CDR3 is given with its conserved first and last residue.

v_gene: TRBV2
CDR3aa: CASSEQDTATYNEQFF

v_gene: TRBV4-3
CDR3aa: CASSQDWQPGNTIYF

v_gene: TRBV6-5
CDR3aa: CASSSTPTSGGGYEQYF

v_gene: TRBV5-1
CDR3aa: CASSHRLADTTDTQYF

v_gene: TRBV7-9
CDR3aa: CASSLASGGLSYEQYF

v_gene: TRBV4-1
CDR3aa: CASSQLTSGRWEQFF

v_gene: TRBV29-1
CDR3aa: CSVGGVQTDTQYF

v_gene: TRBV4-3
CDR3aa: CASSQELAGSGETQYF

v_gene: TRBV6-1
CDR3aa: CASGTSGIQETQYF

v_gene: TRBV6-6
CDR3aa: CASTKGLAGWEETQYF

v_gene: TRBV5-1
CDR3aa: CASSSLTSGSTEQYF

v_gene: TRBV11-3
CDR3aa: CASSSTDRGFTEAFF

v_gene: TRBV20-1
CDR3aa: CSAATAPTDTQYF

v_gene: TRBV20-1
CDR3aa: CSAPMDTQYF

v_gene: TRBV28
CDR3aa: CASNHREGETQYF

v_gene: TRBV5-1
CDR3aa: CASSWEPGQGREEQYF